One and the same sample provided the 9 T cell receptor beta chains below, sequenced in a study of synovial regulatory T cells in juvenile arthritis. TCRdb keeps only in-frame clones here, not all; method: immunoSEQ multiplex PCR. The record lists approximately 10,000 clones, of which the ten most abundant hold under 1%. The specimen was Treg cells from blood. Subset: remaining (HLA-DR-negative) circulating blood Treg cells. The receptor set was obtained from a donor between 2 and 35 years old with juvenile idiopathic arthritis.

V is TRBV7-2 and J is TRBJ2-1; with no DNA, the TCRdb D assignment of TRBD2 cannot be verified. The CDR3 spans 14 residues. Only the protein is available. Per germline, CDR1 SGHTA and CDR2 FQGNSA. The CDR3 spells CASSLGKRMGEQFF.

V usage is TRBV2 and J usage is TRBJ1-2. Germline-derived CDR1 and CDR2 are SNHLY and FYNNEI. The CDR3 extends over 12 amino acids. The protein alone is recorded here. This CDR3 reads CASNAWDYGYTF.

V gene TRBV4-1 combines with J gene TRBJ2-1; checking the TCRdb D call of TRBD2 is not possible without DNA. The CDR3 length is 16 residues. DNA was not recorded. Per germline, CDR1 MGHRA and CDR2 YSYEKL. CDR3 region: CASSRGSGSSYNEQFF.

Considering frequency, this clone is medium-sized (0.01 to 0.1%). This CDR3 is CASRSAPGLAGAPIPYEQYF. The chain has TRBV5-1 and TRBJ2-7; TCRdb returns TRBD2, unconfirmable since there is no DNA. Per germline, CDR1 SGHRS and CDR2 YFSETQ. This CDR3 comprises 20 residues. Only the protein is available. Full variable domain (remainder filled in from reference TRBV5-1 and TRBJ2-7): KAGVTQTPRYLIKTRGQQVTLSCSPISGHRSVSWYQQTPGQGLQFLFEYFSETQRNKGNFPGRFSGRQFSNSRSEMNVSTLELGDSALYLCASRSAPGLAGAPIPYEQYFGPGTRLTVT.

The rearrangement uses TRBV6-5 and TRBJ2-7. The V gene's germline CDR1 is MNHEY and CDR2 SVGAGI. The CDR3 is 11 residues long. DNA is not on record. CDR3 region: CASTQDYEQYF.

The chain combines TRBV28 with TRBJ2-1; no DNA is available, so the TRBD1 call from TCRdb remains unchecked. This CDR3 region has 13 residues. The nucleotide record is missing. Germline V CDR1 and CDR2: MDHEN, SYDVKM. The CDR3 is CATLRVAYNEQFF.

This chain connects TRBV4-2 to TRBJ2-3; TCRdb's assignment of TRBD1 cannot be checked, as there is no DNA. Germline CDR1 LGHNA, CDR2 YNFKEQ. This CDR3 contains 15 residues. Only the protein sequence is given. CDR3 sequence reads: CASSRRDTGTDTQYF.

The V call is TRBV6-5, the J call TRBJ1-4; there is no DNA to check the TCRdb D call of TRBD1. The CDR3 is made up of 14 amino acids. DNA is not on record. Germline values: CDR1 MNHEY, CDR2 SVGAGI. The CDR3: CASRPRGRNEKLFF.

The genes are TRBV5-6 and TRBJ1-1; absent DNA, TCRdb's TRBD1 call cannot be checked. Germline V gives CDR1 SGHDT, CDR2 YYEEEE. The CDR3 totals 13 residues. The coding DNA is unavailable. The CDR3 sequence is CASSSTGMAEAFF.